What follows are 11 T cell receptor beta chains derived from one specimen sequenced in a study of T-cell reconstitution after alpha-beta-depleted transplantation in children. A library of TCRbeta sequences, prepared with unique molecular identifiers, was generated. TCRdb processed the PCR reads anew with MiXCR; each CDR3 protein has one entry. The data contain some 550,000 distinct CDR3 sequences, 23% of them seen just once; the ten biggest clones take up 13% to 15%. Here the sequenced sample was PBMCs, mostly from graft donor cells, taken 360 days after TCRalphabeta/CD19-depleted stem cell transplant. The source of these receptors is a boy younger than two who had a stem cell transplant for acute myeloid leukemia, so the T cells may come from the graft donor.

This clonotype turned up a few times. The rearrangement links TRBV11-3 to TRBJ2-7; D is perhaps TRBD1 (5 bases). The CDR3 runs 15 residues. Per germline, CDR1 SGHNT and CDR2 YENEEA. V was clipped by 0 bases and J by 2 bases, with 11 bases between them. Here the CDR3 DNA reads TGTGCCAGCAGCTTAGAACCAGGGAAGCCCTACGAGCAGTACTTC. Its translation is CASSLEPGKPYEQYF.

This chain uses TRBV24-1 with TRBJ2-4, with D maybe TRBD2 (6 bases). V lost 9 bases to trimming and J lost 7 bases, with 6 bases between them. This CDR3 has 10 amino acids. CDR1 is KGHDR, CDR2 SFDVKD, per germline. The CDR3 loop is CATGGNIQYF. The CDR3 bases are TGTGCCACCGGGGGGAACATTCAGTACTTC.

The chain has TRBV5-1 and TRBJ2-3; D is perhaps TRBD2 (6 bases). V gave up 0 bases and J gave up 4 bases, with 12 bases separating them. Germline CDR1 is SGHRS and CDR2 is YFSETQ. The length of the CDR3 is 15 residues. CDR3 in amino acids: CASSLGRGGSDTQYF. The CDR3 DNA sequence: TGCGCCAGCAGCTTGGGGCGGGGCGGATCAGATACGCAGTATTTT.

This clonotype came up a few times. This chain joins TRBV12-3 or TRBV12-4 and TRBJ1-6; 10 nucleotides align to TRBD1. The CDR3 extends over 14 amino acids. V was pared by 6 bases and J by 11 bases, with 7 bases of the junction left unmatched. In nucleotides, the CDR3 is TGTGCCAGCAGCCGGACAGGGGGTTTCGCACCCCTCCACTTT. Protein product: CASSRTGGFAPLHF.

This chain connects TRBV15 to TRBJ1-2; 12 bases are a match to TRBD1. CDR1 is LNHNV, CDR2 YYDKDF, per germline (reference sequence). V lost 5 bases, J lost 10 bases, and 5 bases stayed unmatched. The CDR3 has 13 residues. In nucleotides, the CDR3 is TGTGCCACCAGCTTCCGGGACAGGGGGCCCTACACCTTC. As protein: CATSFRDRGPYTF.

This clonotype was seen at least ten times. The gene calls are TRBV3-1 and TRBJ1-2; possibly TRBD1 for D (5 bases). From germline, CDR1 is LGHDT and CDR2 YNNKEL (reference sequence). The CDR3 has 14 residues. V lost 3 bases and J lost 4, with 12 bases in between. CDR3 protein: CASSHAGPSYGYTF. For the CDR3, the DNA is TGTGCCAGCAGCCATGCAGGGCCCAGCTATGGCTACACCTTC.

This clonotype was counted at least ten times. The rearrangement uses TRBV29-1 and TRBJ2-1; D may match TRBD1 or TRBD2 (5 bases each). CDR1 is SQVTM and CDR2 is ANQGSEA in the germline V gene. Deletions cut 3 bases from V and 7 bases from J, with 19 bases between. The CDR3 covers 15 residues. CDR3 nucleotide sequence: TGCAGCGTTGACGGGGACGTTTACAAGTGGAATGAGCAGTTCTTC. Translation gives CSVDGDVYKWNEQFF.

In its sample, this clonotype was seen many times. CDR3 in DNA: TGTGCCAGCAGCCAAGGAATCAGGACTAGCGGGGGTGATGAGCAGTTCTTC. Translated: CASSQGIRTSGGDEQFF. J is TRBJ2-1 and V is TRBV3-1; 13 bases match TRBD2. Unmatched junction bases numbered 8, after V lost 1 base and J lost 8 bases. This CDR3 comprises 17 residues. Per the germline V gene, CDR1 is LGHDT and CDR2 is YNNKEL (reference sequence).

This clonotype was recorded at least ten times. This chain connects TRBV20-1 to TRBJ2-5; D is unclear. Germline loops: CDR1 DFQATT, CDR2 SNEGSKA (reference sequence). The CDR3 covers 13 residues. Trimming took 3 bases from V and 4 from J, leaving 12 bases between them. CDR3 DNA: TGCAGTGCTAGGGGTCTAGTCGGAGAGACCCAGTACTTC. It is translated as CSARGLVGETQYF.

The genes are TRBV28 and TRBJ1-1; the match to TRBD1 covers 9 bases. Looked up from germline, CDR1 is MDHEN and CDR2 is SYDVKM. This CDR3 is 16 amino acids long. J was trimmed by 1 base and V by 3 bases; bases with no gene match: 6. CDR3 sequence reads: CASSLLDRGRNTEAFF. The CDR3 DNA is TGTGCCAGCAGTTTGCTGGACAGGGGACGGAACACTGAAGCTTTCTTT. Together with reference TRBV28 and TRBJ1-1, the CDR3 gives the full variable domain: DVKVTQSSRYLVKRTGEKVFLECVQDMDHENMFWYRQDPGLGLRLIYFSYDVKMKEKGDIPEGYSVSREKKERFSLILESASTNQTSMYLCASSLLDRGRNTEAFFGQGTRLTVV.

The chain carries TRBV3-1 and TRBJ2-5; 8 bases fit TRBD1. This CDR3 is built from 16 residues. The V and J ends lost 4 bases and 5 bases, in that order; junction bases with no gene match: 12. Germline lookup yields CDR1 LGHDT and CDR2 YNNKEL (reference sequence). CDR3 sequence reads: CASSLLAGGMEETQYF. CDR3 DNA: TGTGCCAGCAGCCTCCTGGCAGGGGGCATGGAGGAGACCCAGTACTTC.